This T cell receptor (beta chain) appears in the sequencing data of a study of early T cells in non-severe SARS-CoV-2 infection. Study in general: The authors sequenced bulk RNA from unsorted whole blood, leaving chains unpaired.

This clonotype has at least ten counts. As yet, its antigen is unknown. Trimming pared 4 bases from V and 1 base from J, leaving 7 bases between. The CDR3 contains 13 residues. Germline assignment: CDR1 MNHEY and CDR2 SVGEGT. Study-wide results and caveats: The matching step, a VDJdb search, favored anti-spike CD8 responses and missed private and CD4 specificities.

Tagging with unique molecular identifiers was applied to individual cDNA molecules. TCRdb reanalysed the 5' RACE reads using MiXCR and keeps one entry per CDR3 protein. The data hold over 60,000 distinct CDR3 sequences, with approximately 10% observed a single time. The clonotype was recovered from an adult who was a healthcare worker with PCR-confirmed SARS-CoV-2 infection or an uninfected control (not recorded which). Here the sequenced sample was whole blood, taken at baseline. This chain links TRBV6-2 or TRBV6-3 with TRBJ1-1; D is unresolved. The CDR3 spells CASSLVGNTEAFF. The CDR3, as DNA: TGTGCCAGCAGTTTGGTAGGGAACACTGAAGCTTTCTTT.